What follows is one T cell receptor (beta chain) and its context. CD4+ cells underwent separation, giving CD45RA+ naive and CD45RA-negative memory subsets. The sample is drawn from a study of shared clonotypes between healthy human individuals. Study summary: Researchers assigned three CD4 naive, three CD4 memory, two CD8 naive and one CD8 memory plate to each donor.

Over several immunoSEQ plates, each subset's genomic DNA was distributed in even portions. Some clones are missing from TCRdb's copy, which holds only in-frame ones; the method was immunoSEQ multiplex PCR. Of over 950,000 clones listed, about 72% are singletons. Germline V gene data show CDR1 as SGHVS and CDR2 as FNYEAQ. This CDR3 has 13 amino acids. Trimming took 4 bases from V and 6 from J, leaving 11 bases between them. The genes are TRBV7-6 and TRBJ2-3, with D unresolved. Sequencing used memory CD4+ T cells from PBMCs. Subset described: CD45RA-negative fraction. This TCR was sampled from a young man in good health. Some clones in this sample may be carry-over from other donors' samples. The CDR3: CASSSPPTDTQYF. The CDR3 DNA is TGTGCCAGCAGCTCCCCCCCCACGGATACGCAGTATTTT.